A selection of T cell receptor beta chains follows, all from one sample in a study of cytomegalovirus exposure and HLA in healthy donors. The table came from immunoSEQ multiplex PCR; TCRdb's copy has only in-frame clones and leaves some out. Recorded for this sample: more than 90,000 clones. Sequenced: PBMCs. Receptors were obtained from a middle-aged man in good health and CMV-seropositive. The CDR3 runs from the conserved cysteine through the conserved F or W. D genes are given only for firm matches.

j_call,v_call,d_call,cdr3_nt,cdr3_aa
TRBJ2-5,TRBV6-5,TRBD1,TGTGCCAGCAGTTACTCGCTTTCAGGGGGGACCCAGTACTTC,CASSYSLSGGTQYF
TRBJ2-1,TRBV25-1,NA,TGTGCCAGCAGTTCAGGCCCCCCCGATCGATACTACAATGAGCAGTTCTTC,CASSSGPPDRYYNEQFF
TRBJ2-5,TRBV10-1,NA,TGCGCCAGCAGTGGTCAGTACCAAGAGACCCAGTACTTC,CASSGQYQETQYF
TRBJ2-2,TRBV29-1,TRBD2,TGCAGCGTTGCGGGGAGTAGCGGGAGGGCCCCCGGGGAGCTGTTTTTT,CSVAGSSGRAPGELFF
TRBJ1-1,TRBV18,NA,TGTGCCAGCTCACCCGCGCCCAGACAGGATTGGAACACTGAAGCTTTCTTT,CASSPAPRQDWNTEAFF
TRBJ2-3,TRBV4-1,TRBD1,TGCGCCAGCAGCCAAAACCGGGACAGGGGGCAAAGAGATACGCAGTATTTT,CASSQNRDRGQRDTQYF
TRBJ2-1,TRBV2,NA,TGTGCCAGAACACGCGGCCCCGGGGGCAATGAGCAGTTCTTC,CARTRGPGGNEQFF
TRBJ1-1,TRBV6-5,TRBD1,TGTGCCAGCAGATTGAACAGGGGAGCGAACACTGAAGCTTTCTTT,CASRLNRGANTEAFF
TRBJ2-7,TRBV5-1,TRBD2,TGCGCCAGCAGCTTGTATGCGGGAGGGCCCGACGAGCAGTACTTC,CASSLYAGGPDEQYF
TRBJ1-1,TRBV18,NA,TGTGCCAGCTCACCCCAGGCAGGATCGAACACTGAAGCTTTCTTT,CASSPQAGSNTEAFF
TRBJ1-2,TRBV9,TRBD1,TGTGCCAGCAGCACAACGGACAGGGCAGTCGGCTACACCTTC,CASSTTDRAVGYTF
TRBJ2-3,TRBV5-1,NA,TGCGCCAGCAGCACCGGACTCAGCACAGATACGCAGTATTTT,CASSTGLSTDTQYF
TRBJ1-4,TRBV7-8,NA,TGTGCCAGCAGCTCGATGGACAGTTCTAATGAAAAACTGTTTTTT,CASSSMDSSNEKLFF
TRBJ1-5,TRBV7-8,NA,TGTGCCAGCAGCTGGGGGGATCAGCCCCAGCATTTT,CASSWGDQPQHF
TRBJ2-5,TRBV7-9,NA,TGTGCCAGCAGCGCAGCGGATTTAGGGGGAGAGACCCAGTACTTC,CASSAADLGGETQYF
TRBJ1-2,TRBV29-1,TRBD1,TGCAGCGCCGGCCGGGACAGGGATGGCTACACCTTC,CSAGRDRDGYTF
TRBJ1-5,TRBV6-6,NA,TGTGCCAGCAGTTCCCCCGTCAATCAGCCCCAGCATTTT,CASSSPVNQPQHF
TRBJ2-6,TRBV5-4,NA,TGTGCCAGCAGCTTCTTATCCTCTGGGGCCAACGTCCTGACTTTC,CASSFLSSGANVLTF
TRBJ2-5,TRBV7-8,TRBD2,TGTGCCAGCAGCTCTACTGGGGGGTGGGGCCTAGCGGGAGCGAGTAGGGAGACCCAGTACTTC,CASSSTGGWGLAGASRETQYF
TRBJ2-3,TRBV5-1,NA,TGCGCCAGCAGCTCGCTAAGCACAGATACGCAGTATTTT,CASSSLSTDTQYF
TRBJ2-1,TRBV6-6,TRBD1,TGTGCCAGCAGTTACTCGGGGACAGGGGGGCTTGGAGAGCAGTTCTTC,CASSYSGTGGLGEQFF
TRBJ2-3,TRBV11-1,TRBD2,TGTGCCAGCAGCTCCCCGACTAGCGGGAGGGAAGGTACGCAGTATTTT,CASSSPTSGREGTQYF
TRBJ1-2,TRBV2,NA,TGTGCCAGCACTCGGGCCGGACATCTTGAGGGCTACACCTTC,CASTRAGHLEGYTF
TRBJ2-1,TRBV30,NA,TGTGCCTGGTCACCCGGTAGCCCCAATGAGCAGTTCTTC,CAWSPGSPNEQFF
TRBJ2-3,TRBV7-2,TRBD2,TGTGCCAGCAGCTTAGGAGCGGGAGTCTCAGATACGCAGTATTTT,CASSLGAGVSDTQYF
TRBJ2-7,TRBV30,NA,TGTGCCTGGAGTGTAGCCAGGGACGAGCAGTACTTC,CAWSVARDEQYF
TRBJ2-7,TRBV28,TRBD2,TGTGCCAGCAGACGTGGGACTAGCGGCTCCTACGAGCAGTACTTC,CASRRGTSGSYEQYF
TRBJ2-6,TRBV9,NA,TGTGCCAGCAGCGTAGGATACAGAAACCCTGGGGCCAACGTCCTGACTTTC,CASSVGYRNPGANVLTF
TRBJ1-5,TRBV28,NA,TGTGCCAGCAGTTTATTACTGACTAGTCGGCCCCAGCATTTT,CASSLLLTSRPQHF
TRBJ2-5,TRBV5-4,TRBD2,TGTGCCAGCAGCTTGGGGGCGGGAGAGCAGTACTTC,CASSLGAGEQYF
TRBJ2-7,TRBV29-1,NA,TGCAGCGCCAGAGCGGTTTCCTACGAGCAGTACTTC,CSARAVSYEQYF
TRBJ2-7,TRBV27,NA,TGTGCCAGCAGAGACCGACAAGCGGCCTACGAGCAGTACTTC,CASRDRQAAYEQYF
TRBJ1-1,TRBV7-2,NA,TGTGCCAGCAGGAGAGGGGGGGCAGGATCTGAAGCTTTCTTT,CASRRGGAGSEAFF
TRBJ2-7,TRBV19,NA,TGTGCCAGTAGCACCCCCAGATTCGGGACCTACGAGCAGTACTTC,CASSTPRFGTYEQYF
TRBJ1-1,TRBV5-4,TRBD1,TGTGCCAGCAGTCAGGGGGCGACTAACACTGAAGCTTTCTTT,CASSQGATNTEAFF
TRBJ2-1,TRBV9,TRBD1,TGTGCCAGCAGCGTAGTGGGACAGCAGGATGAGCAGTTCTTC,CASSVVGQQDEQFF
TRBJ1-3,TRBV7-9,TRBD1,TGTGCCAGCAGCTTACAGGGGGCTGTTGGAAACACCATATATTTT,CASSLQGAVGNTIYF
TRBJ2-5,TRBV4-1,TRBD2,TGCGCCAGCAGCCTTAATACCGGGACTAGCGGGAGAAGAGAGACCCAGTACTTC,CASSLNTGTSGRRETQYF
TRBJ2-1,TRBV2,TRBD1,TGTGCCAGCAGTGACCCTAGGACGTTCGACAGGGGAAGGCACAATGAGCAGTTCTTC,CASSDPRTFDRGRHNEQFF
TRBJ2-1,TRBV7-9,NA,TGTGCCAGCAGCTTAGTGGCAGGGGTCTCCTACAATGAGCAGTTCTTC,CASSLVAGVSYNEQFF
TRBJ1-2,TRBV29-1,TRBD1,TGCAGCGTGGGACAGGCTGGCGGCTACACCTTC,CSVGQAGGYTF
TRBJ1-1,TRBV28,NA,TGTGCCAGCAGCCCCGGGAGAGAAGCTTTCTTT,CASSPGREAFF
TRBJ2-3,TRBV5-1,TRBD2,TGCGCCAGCAGCTTGGGTCTTTTTGGAAATAGCGGGAAGATCACAGATACGCAGTATTTT,CASSLGLFGNSGKITDTQYF
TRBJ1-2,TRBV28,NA,TGTGCCAGCAGGGTTGGGAGTGTCGGTCGGTATGGCTACACCTTC,CASRVGSVGRYGYTF
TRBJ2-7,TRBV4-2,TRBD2,TGTGCCAGCAGCCAACAACCGGGACTAGCAGTCGAGCAGTACTTC,CASSQQPGLAVEQYF